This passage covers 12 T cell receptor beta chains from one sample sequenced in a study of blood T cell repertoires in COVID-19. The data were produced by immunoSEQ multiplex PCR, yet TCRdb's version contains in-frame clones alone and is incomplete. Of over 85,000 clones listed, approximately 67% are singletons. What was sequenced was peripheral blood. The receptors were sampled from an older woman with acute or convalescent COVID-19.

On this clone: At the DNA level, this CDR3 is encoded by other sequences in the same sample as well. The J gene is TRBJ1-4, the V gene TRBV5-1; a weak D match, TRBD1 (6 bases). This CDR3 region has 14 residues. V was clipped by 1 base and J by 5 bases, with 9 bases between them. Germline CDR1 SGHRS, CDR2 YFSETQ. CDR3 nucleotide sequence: TGCGCCAGCAGCTTGCGGGGGGGCAATGAAAAACTGTTTTTT. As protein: CASSLRGGNEKLFF. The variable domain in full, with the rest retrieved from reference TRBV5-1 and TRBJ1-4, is KAGVTQTPRYLIKTRGQQVTLSCSPISGHRSVSWYQQTPGQGLQFLFEYFSETQRNKGNFPGRFSGRQFSNSRSEMNVSTLELGDSALYLCASSLRGGNEKLFFGSGTQLSVL.

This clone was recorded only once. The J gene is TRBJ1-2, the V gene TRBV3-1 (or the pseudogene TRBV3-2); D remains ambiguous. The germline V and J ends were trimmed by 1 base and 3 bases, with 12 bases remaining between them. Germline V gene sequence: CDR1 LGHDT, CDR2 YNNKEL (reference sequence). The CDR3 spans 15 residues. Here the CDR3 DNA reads TGTGCCAGCAGCCAAGGAGTTATTTCTCACTATGGCTACACCTTC. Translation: CASSQGVISHYGYTF.

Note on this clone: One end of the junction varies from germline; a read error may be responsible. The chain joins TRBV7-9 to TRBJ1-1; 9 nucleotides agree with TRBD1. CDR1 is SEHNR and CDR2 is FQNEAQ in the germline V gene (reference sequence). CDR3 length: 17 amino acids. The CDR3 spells CASSLALNRDRETEAFF. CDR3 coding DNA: TGTGCCAGCAGCCTAGCCCTTAACCGGGACAGGGAGACTGAAGCTTTCTTT.

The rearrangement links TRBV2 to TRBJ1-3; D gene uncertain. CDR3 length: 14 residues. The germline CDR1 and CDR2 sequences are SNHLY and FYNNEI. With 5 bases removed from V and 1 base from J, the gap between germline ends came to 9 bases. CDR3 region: CASSFTISGNTIYF. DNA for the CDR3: TGTGCCAGCAGTTTTACAATTTCTGGAAACACCATATATTTT.

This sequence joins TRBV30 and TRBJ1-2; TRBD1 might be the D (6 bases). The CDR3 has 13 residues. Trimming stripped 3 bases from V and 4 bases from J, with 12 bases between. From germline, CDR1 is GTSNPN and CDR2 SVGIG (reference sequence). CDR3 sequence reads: CAWRRDRPYGYTF. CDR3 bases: TGTGCCTGGAGGCGAGACAGGCCCTATGGCTACACCTTC. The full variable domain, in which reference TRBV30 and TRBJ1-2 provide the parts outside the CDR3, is SQTIHQWPATLVQPVGSPLSLECTVEGTSNPNLYWYRQAAGRGLQLLFYSVGIGQISSEVPQNLSASRPQDRQFILSSKKLLLSDSGFYLCAWRRDRPYGYTFGSGTRLTVV.

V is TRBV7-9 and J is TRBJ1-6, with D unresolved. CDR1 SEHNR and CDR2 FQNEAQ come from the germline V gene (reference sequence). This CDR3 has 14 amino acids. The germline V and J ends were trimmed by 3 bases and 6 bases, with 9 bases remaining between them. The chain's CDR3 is CASSLGYRNSPLHF. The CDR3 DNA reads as TGTGCCAGCAGCTTGGGCTACCGTAATTCACCCCTCCACTTT. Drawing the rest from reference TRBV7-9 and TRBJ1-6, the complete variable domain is DTGVSQNPRHKITKRGQNVTFRCDPISEHNRLYWYRQTLGQGPEFLTYFQNEAQLEKSRLLSDRFSAERPKGSFSTLEIQRTEQGDSAMYLCASSLGYRNSPLHFGNGTRLTVT.

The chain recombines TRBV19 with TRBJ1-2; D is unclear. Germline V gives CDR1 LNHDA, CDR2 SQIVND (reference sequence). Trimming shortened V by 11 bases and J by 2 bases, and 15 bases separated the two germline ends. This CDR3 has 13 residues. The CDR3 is CASEGGRNYGYTF. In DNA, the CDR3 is TGTGCCTCCGAGGGTGGCAGGAACTATGGCTACACCTTC.

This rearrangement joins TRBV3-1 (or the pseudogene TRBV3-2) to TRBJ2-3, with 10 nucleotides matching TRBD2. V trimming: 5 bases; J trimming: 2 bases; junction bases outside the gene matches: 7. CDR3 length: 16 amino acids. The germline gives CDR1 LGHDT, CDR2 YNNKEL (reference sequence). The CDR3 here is CASSSYSGGLTDTQYF. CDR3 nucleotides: TGTGCCAGCAGCTCATATAGCGGGGGGCTCACAGATACGCAGTATTTT.

DNA of the CDR3: TGTGCCAGCAGCTTGACGGGGTACCGCACTGAAGCTTTCTTT. Translation gives CASSLTGYRTEAFF. The V and J genes are TRBV5-6 and TRBJ1-1; D unresolved. The CDR3 is 14 residues long. V was trimmed by 1 base and J by 4 bases, leaving 11 bases between them. Germline assignment: CDR1 SGHDT and CDR2 YYEEEE.

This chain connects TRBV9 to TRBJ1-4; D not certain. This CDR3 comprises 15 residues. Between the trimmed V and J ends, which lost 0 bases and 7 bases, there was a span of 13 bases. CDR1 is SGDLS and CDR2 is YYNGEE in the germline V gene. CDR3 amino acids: CASSVGSGSVEKLFF. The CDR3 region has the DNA TGTGCCAGCAGCGTAGGTTCAGGTTCGGTTGAAAAACTGTTTTTT.

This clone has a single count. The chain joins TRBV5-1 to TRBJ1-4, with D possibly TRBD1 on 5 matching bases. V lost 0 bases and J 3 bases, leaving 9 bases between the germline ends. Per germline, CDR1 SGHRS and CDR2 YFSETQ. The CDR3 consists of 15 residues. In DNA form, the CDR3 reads TGCGCCAGCAGCTTGGCAGGGAGGTCTAATGAAAAACTGTTTTTT. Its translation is CASSLAGRSNEKLFF.

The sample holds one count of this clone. For the CDR3, the DNA is TGTGCCAGCAGCTTCGACAGGATGAAGGGCACTGAAGCTTTCTTT. This translates into CASSFDRMKGTEAFF. The V call is TRBV13, the J call TRBJ1-1; TRBD1 is a possible D gene (6 bases). Germline V gene sequence: CDR1 PRHDT, CDR2 FYEKMQ (reference sequence). The CDR3 is 15 amino acids. The ends were cut back, 3 bases at V and 4 bases at J, with 15 bases in the middle.